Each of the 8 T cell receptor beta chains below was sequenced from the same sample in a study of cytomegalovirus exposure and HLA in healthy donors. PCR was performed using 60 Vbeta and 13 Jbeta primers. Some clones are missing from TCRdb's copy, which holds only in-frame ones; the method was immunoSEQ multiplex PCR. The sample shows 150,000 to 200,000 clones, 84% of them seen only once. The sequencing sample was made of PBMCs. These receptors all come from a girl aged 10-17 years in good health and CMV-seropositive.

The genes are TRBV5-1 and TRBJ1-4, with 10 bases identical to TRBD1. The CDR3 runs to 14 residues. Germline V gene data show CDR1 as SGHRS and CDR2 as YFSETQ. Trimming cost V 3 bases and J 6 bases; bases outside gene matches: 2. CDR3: CASSWTGGDEKLFF. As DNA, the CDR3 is TGCGCCAGCAGCTGGACAGGGGGGGATGAAAAACTGTTTTTT.

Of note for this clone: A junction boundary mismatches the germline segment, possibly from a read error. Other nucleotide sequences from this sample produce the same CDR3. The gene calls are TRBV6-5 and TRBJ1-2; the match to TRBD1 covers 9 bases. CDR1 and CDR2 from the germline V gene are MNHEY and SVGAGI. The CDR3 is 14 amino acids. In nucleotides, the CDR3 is TGCGCCAGCAGTTCGGGACAGGGAGGCTATGGCTACACCTTC. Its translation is CASSSGQGGYGYTF.

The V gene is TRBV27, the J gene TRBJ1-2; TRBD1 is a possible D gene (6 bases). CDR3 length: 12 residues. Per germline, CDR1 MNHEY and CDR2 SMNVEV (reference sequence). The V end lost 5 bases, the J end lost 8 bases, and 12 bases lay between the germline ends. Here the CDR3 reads CASSPTGIGYTF. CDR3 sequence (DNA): TGTGCCAGCAGTCCCACAGGGATCGGCTACACCTTC.

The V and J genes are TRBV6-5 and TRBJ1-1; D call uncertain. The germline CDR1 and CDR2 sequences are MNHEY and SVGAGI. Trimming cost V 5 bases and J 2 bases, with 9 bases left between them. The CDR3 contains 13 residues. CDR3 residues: CASSVQSNTEAFF. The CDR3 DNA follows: TGTGCCAGCAGTGTACAGAGTAACACTGAAGCTTTCTTT.

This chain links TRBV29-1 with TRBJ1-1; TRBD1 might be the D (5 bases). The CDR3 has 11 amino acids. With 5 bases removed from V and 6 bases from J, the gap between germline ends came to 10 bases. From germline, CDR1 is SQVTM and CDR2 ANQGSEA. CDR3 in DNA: TGCAGCGTTTCAGGGATTTCTGAAGCTTTCTTT. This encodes CSVSGISEAFF.

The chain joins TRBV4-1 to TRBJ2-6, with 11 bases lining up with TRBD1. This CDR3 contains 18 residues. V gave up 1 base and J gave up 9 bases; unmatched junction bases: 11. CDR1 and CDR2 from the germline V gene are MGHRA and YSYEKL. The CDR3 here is CASSQVFEDRGLRNVLTF. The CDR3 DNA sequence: TGCGCCAGCAGCCAAGTCTTCGAGGACAGGGGGCTGCGCAACGTCCTGACTTTC.

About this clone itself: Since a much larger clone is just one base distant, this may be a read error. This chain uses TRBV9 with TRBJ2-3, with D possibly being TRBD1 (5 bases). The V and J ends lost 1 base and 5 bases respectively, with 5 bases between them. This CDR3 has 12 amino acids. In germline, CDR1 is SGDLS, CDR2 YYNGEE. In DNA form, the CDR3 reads TGTGCCAGCAGCGTACAGGGAGATACGCAGTATTTT. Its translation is CASSVQGDTQYF.

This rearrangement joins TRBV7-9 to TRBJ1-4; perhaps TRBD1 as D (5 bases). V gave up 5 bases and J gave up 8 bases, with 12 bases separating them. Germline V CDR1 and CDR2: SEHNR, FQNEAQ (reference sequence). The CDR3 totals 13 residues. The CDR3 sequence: CASSPRGPEKLFF. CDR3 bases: TGTGCCAGCAGCCCAAGGGGCCCGGAAAAACTGTTTTTT.